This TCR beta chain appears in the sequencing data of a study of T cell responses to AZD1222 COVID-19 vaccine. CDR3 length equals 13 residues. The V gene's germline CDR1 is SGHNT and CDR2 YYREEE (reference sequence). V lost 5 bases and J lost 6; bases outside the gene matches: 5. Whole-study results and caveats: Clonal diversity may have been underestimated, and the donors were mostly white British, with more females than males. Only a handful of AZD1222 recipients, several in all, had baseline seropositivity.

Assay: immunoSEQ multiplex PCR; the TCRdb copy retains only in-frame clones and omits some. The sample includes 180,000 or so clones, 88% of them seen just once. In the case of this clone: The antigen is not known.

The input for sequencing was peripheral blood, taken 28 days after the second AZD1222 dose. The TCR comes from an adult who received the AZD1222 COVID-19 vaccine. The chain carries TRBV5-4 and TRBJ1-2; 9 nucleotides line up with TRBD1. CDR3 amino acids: CASSYDRGDGYTF. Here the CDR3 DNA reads TGTGCCAGCAGTTATGACAGGGGGGATGGCTACACCTTC.